This TCR beta chain was found in a study of T cell clonality in common variable immunodeficiency. Between the trimmed V and J ends, which lost 0 bases and 9 bases, there was a span of 7 bases. Per the germline V gene, CDR1 is SGHRS and CDR2 is YFSETQ. The CDR3 length is 13 residues. As to this clone: Its antigen is currently unknown. Sequencing ends 3 residues short of the CDR3 end; the germline J gene provides the rest.

Study-wide points: Common variable immunodeficiency TCR beta sequences reportedly had fewer deletions and N-nucleotide insertions.

Produced via immunoSEQ multiplex PCR; TCRdb's table is partial and in-frame only. The sample presents fewer than 30,000 clones, none singletons. The chain combines TRBV5-1 with TRBJ1-6; no clear D. Sequenced input: peripheral blood mononuclear cells. This receptor was obtained from a human donor with common variable immunodeficiency. The sequenced CDR3 bases are TGCGCCAGCAGCTTGGCCGAGGGTTCACCC. It specifies CASSLAEGSP. The full CDR3 protein is CASSLAEGSPLHF.